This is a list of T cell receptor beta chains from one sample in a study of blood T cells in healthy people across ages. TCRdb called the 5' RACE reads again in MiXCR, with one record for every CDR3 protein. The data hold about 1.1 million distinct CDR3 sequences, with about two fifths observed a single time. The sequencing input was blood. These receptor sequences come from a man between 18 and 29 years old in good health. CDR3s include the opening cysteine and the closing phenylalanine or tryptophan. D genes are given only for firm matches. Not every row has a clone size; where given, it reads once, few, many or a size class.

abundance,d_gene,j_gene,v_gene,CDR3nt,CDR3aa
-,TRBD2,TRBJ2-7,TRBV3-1,TGTGCCAGCAGCCACAGAGCGGGGGGGTACAATGAGCAGTACTTC,CASSHRAGGYNEQYF
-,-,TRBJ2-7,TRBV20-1,TGCAGTGGGGAGCGTCTCTTCTCTAACTACGAGCAGTACTTC,CSGERLFSNYEQYF
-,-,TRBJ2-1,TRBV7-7,TGTGCCAGCAGCGTGGGATCCGGGTCTCAGAATGAGCAGTTCTTC,CASSVGSGSQNEQFF
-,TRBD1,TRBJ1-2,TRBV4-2,TGTGCCAGCAGCCACCCAGGGACAGCTTCTTCTAACTATGGCTACACCTTC,CASSHPGTASSNYGYTF
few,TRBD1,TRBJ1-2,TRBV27,TGTGCCAGCAGTTCGACAGGGATTGGCTACACCTTC,CASSSTGIGYTF
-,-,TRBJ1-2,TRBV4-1,TGCGCCAGCAGCCAAGATCAGGCAGCATATGGCTACACCTTC,CASSQDQAAYGYTF
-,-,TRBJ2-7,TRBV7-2,TGTGCCAGCAGCTTAGGGTTGCTTTTCGAGCAGTACTTC,CASSLGLLFEQYF
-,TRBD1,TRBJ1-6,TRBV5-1,TGCGCCAGCAGCCTGGAGGGACAGGATAATTCACCCCTCCACTTT,CASSLEGQDNSPLHF
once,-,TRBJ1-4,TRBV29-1,TGCAGCGTTGACGAGACGACGTACGGTGAAAAACTGTTTTTT,CSVDETTYGEKLFF
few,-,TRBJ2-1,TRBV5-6,TGTGCCAGCAGCCCCCGACTCCCCTCCTACAATGAGCAGTTCTTC,CASSPRLPSYNEQFF
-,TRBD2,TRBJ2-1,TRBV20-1,TGCAGTGCTAGATCCCCGACTAGCGATCCCTACAATGAGCAGTTCTTC,CSARSPTSDPYNEQFF
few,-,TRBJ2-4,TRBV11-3,TGTGCCAGCAGCCGGACGGGGGTTAACATTCAGTACTTC,CASSRTGVNIQYF
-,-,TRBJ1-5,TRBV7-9,TGTGCCAGCAGCTTAGAAGGGGATGCTCAGCCCCAGCATTTT,CASSLEGDAQPQHF
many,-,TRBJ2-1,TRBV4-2,TGTGCCAGCAGCCAAGAGACGTGGAGATACAATGAGCAGTTCTTC,CASSQETWRYNEQFF
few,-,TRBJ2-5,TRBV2,TGTGCCAGCAGTTTCCCCGGCCCAGAGACCCAGTACTTC,CASSFPGPETQYF
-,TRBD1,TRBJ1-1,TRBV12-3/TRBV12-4,TGTGCCAGCAGTGAACTGACAGGGATGAACACTGAAGCTTTCTTT,CASSELTGMNTEAFF
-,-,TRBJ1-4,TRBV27,TGTGCCAGCAGTAGGGGGGCGGGGGAAAAACTGTTTTTT,CASSRGAGEKLFF
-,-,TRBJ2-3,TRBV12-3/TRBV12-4,TGTGCCAGCGCCGCTACGGGGAGAACAGATACGCAATATTTT,CASAATGRTDTQYF
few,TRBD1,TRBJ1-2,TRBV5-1,TGCGCCAGCAGCTCGGGACAGGGGGTCTCGTACTATGGCTACACCTTC,CASSSGQGVSYYGYTF
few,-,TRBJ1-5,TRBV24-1,TGTGCCACCAGTGATGGGCCCCGGCCCCAGCATTTT,CATSDGPRPQHF
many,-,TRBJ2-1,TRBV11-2,TGTGCCAGCAGCTTAAAGCGCCCACCAATTCATGAGCAGTTCTTC,CASSLKRPPIHEQFF
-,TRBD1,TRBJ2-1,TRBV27,TGTGCCAGCAGTCTCGGACAGGTAAATGAGCAGTTCTTC,CASSLGQVNEQFF
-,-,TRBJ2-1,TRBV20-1,TGCAGTGCTAGGAAAGCGGAAGCCTACAATGGGCAGTTCTTC,CSARKAEAYNGQFF
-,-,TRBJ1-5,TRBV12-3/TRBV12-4,TGTGCCAGCAGCCCTGACAGCGATCCGCCCCAGCATTTT,CASSPDSDPPQHF
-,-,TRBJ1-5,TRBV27,TGTGCCAGCAGTTTCTCGGGGGGCGATCAGCCCCAGCATTTT,CASSFSGGDQPQHF
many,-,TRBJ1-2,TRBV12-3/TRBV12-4,TGTGCCGGCGTGACTAACTATGGCTACACCTTC,CAGVTNYGYTF
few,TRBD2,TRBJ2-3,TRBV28,TGTGCCAGCAGTTCCCCGGGGGGTAGCACAGATACGCAGTATTTT,CASSSPGGSTDTQYF
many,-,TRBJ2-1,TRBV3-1,TGTGCCAGCAGCCAAGATCGTCTAGTCGGCAATGAGCAGTTCTTC,CASSQDRLVGNEQFF
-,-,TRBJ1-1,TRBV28,TGTGCCAGCAGTTTATCGAGGGTGTCTGAAGCTTTCTTT,CASSLSRVSEAFF
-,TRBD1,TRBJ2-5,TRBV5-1,TGCGCCAGCAGCCGATCATTGACCGGGACAGAAAACAATGAGCAGTACTTC,CASSRSLTGTENNEQYF
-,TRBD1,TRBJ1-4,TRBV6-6,TGTGCCACCTCGACAGGGAGTGAAAAACTGTTTTTT,CATSTGSEKLFF
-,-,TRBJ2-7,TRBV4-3,TGCGCCAGCAGCCAAGGCCGAAACAGGGCCTCCTACAATGAGCAGTACTTC,CASSQGRNRASYNEQYF
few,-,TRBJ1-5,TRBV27,TGTGCCACCCACCCTAGGAGCAATCAGCCCCAGCATTTT,CATHPRSNQPQHF
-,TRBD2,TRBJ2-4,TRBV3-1,TGTGCCAGCAGCCAAGTTCCCGGTTCGGGGGGATACAATGAGCAGTACTTC,CASSQVPGSGGYNEQYF
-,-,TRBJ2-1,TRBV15,TGTGCCACCAGCGGCGCCCTGGGCTCCTCAAATCACAATGAGCAGTTCTTC,CATSGALGSSNHNEQFF
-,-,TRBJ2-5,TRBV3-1,TGTGCCAGCAGCCACAGTAGGAGGACCCAGTACTTC,CASSHSRRTQYF
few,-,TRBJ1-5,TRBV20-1,TGCAGTGCTAGGGGTGTACTGAATCAGCCCCAGCATTTT,CSARGVLNQPQHF
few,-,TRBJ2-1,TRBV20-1,TGCAGTGCTAGAAAACAGGGCCCGGGCCCATCCAATGAGCAGTTCTTC,CSARKQGPGPSNEQFF
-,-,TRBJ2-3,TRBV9,TGTGCCAGCAGCGTGGAGGGGCCGGTCACAGATACGCAGTATTTT,CASSVEGPVTDTQYF
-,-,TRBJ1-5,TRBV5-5,TGTGCCAGCAGCTTGAGAGGGTCCAGCAATCAGCCCCAGCATTTT,CASSLRGSSNQPQHF
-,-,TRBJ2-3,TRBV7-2,TGTGCCAGCAGCTTTGGGGGGCCAGGAGATACGCAGTATTTT,CASSFGGPGDTQYF
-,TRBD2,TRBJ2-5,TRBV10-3,TGTGCCATCAGCCCTAGCGGGGGGGCTCAAGAGACCCAGTACTTC,CAISPSGGAQETQYF
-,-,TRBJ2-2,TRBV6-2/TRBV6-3,TGTGCCAGTACACTACCCACCGGGGAGCTGTTTTTT,CASTLPTGELFF
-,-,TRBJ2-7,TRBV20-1,TGCAGTGCCCTAGGGCCCCTAGGACACGAGCAGTACTTC,CSALGPLGHEQYF
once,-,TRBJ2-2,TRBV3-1,TGTGCCAGCAGGTTCGAGGCGGGGAACACCGGGGAGCTGTTTTTT,CASRFEAGNTGELFF